The 8 T cell receptor beta chains below were found in one sample sequenced in a study of blood T cell repertoires in COVID-19. The protocol was immunoSEQ multiplex PCR, while the TCRdb copy is restricted to in-frame clones and leaves out a portion. The table includes 250,000 or so clones, approximately 80% detected once. The sequencing input was PBMCs or T cells enriched from blood (not recorded which). The receptors come from a man between 60 and 70 years old who had recovered from COVID-19.

In this sample, this clone turned up a few times. This chain joins TRBV19 and TRBJ2-7; D perhaps matches TRBD1 (5 bases). Germline loops: CDR1 LNHDA, CDR2 SQIVND (reference sequence). This CDR3 is 14 amino acids long. The V and J ends lost 3 bases and 6 bases respectively, with 15 bases between them. The CDR3 DNA reads as TGTGCCAGTAGTATCGGCAGGGCTATTGGCGAGCAGTACTTC. The encoded protein is CASSIGRAIGEQYF.

J is TRBJ2-7 and V is TRBV2; D not certain. The germline V gene has CDR1 SNHLY and CDR2 FYNNEI. Trimming took 3 bases from V and 4 from J, leaving 13 bases between them. The CDR3 totals 14 residues. The CDR3, as DNA: TGTGCCAGCAGTGACCCCAGCGTGGAGTACGAGCAGTACTTC. It encodes CASSDPSVEYEQYF.

V gene TRBV4-3 combines with J gene TRBJ1-4, with D possibly matching TRBD1 (5 bases). This CDR3 is built from 16 residues. V was cut by 2 bases and J by 7 bases, with 17 bases left in between. In germline, CDR1 is LGHNA, CDR2 YSLEER. CDR3 bases: TGCGCCAGCAGCCAACAATACAGGACCGGGGGTGAAAAACTGTTTTTT. As protein: CASSQQYRTGGEKLFF.

The chain employs TRBV11-3 and TRBJ2-7, with a tentative D call TRBD2 (6 bases). The CDR3 is made up of 16 amino acids. CDR1 SGHNT and CDR2 YENEEA come from the germline V gene. Trimming removed 0 bases from V and 6 bases from J, with 18 bases in between. CDR3 bases: TGTGCCAGCAGCTTAGATCTGGGAGGAGCAGGGCGCGAGCAGTACTTC. The encoded protein is CASSLDLGGAGREQYF.

Turning to this clone: At the DNA level, this CDR3 is encoded by other sequences in the same sample as well. The rearrangement links TRBV18 to TRBJ2-7; tentatively, D is TRBD1 (5 bases). The CDR3 runs to 13 residues. Germline CDR1 KGHSH, CDR2 LQKENI. V shed 3 bases and J shed 2 bases, with 8 bases lying between them. The CDR3 protein is CASSPAGTYEQYF. CDR3 in DNA: TGTGCCAGCTCACCGGCAGGGACCTACGAGCAGTACTTC.

The genes are TRBV24-1 and TRBJ2-2; 8 nucleotides align to TRBD1. The J segment lost 3 bases and the V segment lost 3 bases, leaving 8 bases of the junction unmatched. This CDR3 has 17 residues. Germline loops: CDR1 KGHDR, CDR2 SFDVKD. The CDR3 DNA reads TGTGCCACCAGTGATGCCCGGGACAGGAGATACACCGGGGAGCTGTTTTTT. Its protein product is CATSDARDRRYTGELFF.

V is TRBV5-4 and J is TRBJ2-5; 8 positions match TRBD1. The germline CDR1 and CDR2 sequences are SGHNT and YYREEE (reference sequence). V dropped 4 bases and J dropped 4; count of bases not matched to a gene: 6. The length of the CDR3 is 14 residues. DNA for the CDR3: TGTGCCAGCAGCCCCGACAGGGGATCAGAGACCCAGTACTTC. Protein sequence: CASSPDRGSETQYF. Full variable domain (remainder filled in from reference TRBV5-4 and TRBJ2-5): ETGVTQSPTHLIKTRGQQVTLRCSSQSGHNTVSWYQQALGQGPQFIFQYYREEENGRGNFPPRFSGLQFPNYSSELNVNALELDDSALYLCASSPDRGSETQYFGPGTRLLVL.

J is TRBJ1-1 and V is TRBV3-1 (or the pseudogene TRBV3-2); D possibly corresponds to TRBD1 (5 bases). V was trimmed by 1 base and J by 5 bases, leaving 8 bases between them. This CDR3 region has 13 residues. CDR1 is LGHDT and CDR2 is YNNKEL in the germline V gene (reference sequence). As DNA, the CDR3 is TGTGCCAGCAGCCAAGTCAGGGAAACTGAAGCTTTCTTT. This translates into CASSQVRETEAFF.